This T cell receptor beta chain was retrieved from a study of blood T cell repertoires in COVID-19. CDR3 size: 16 residues. J lost 3 bases, V lost 4 bases, and 9 bases had no gene match. In germline, CDR1 is MNHEY, CDR2 SVGAGI. Method: immunoSEQ multiplex PCR; TCRdb's copy keeps in-frame clones and lacks some. The data contain about 200,000 clones, approximately 85% of them singletons. This TCR was sampled from a woman aged 70 to 79 with COVID-19, enrolled during active disease. Source material: peripheral blood. The chain uses TRBV6-5 and TRBJ2-3; 8 bases map to TRBD2. The CDR3 region has the DNA TGTGCCAGCAGTTCGAGGAGCGGGAGCCCAACAGATACGCAGTATTTT. It translates to CASSSRSGSPTDTQYF.